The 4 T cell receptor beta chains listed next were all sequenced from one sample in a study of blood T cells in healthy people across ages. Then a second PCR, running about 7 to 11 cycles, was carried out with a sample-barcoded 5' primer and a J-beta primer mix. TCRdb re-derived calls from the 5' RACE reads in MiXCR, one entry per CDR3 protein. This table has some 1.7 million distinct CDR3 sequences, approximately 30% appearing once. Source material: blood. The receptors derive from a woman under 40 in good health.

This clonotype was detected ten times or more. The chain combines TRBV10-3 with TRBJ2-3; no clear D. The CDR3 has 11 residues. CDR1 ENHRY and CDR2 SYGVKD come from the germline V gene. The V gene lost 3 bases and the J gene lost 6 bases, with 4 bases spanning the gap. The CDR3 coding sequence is TGTGCCATCAGTGACCTGGATACGCAGTATTTT. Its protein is CAISDLDTQYF.

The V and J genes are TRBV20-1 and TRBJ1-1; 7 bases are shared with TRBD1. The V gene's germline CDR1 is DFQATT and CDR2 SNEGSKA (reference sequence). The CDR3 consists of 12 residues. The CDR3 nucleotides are TGCAGCATAACAGGGGACCGCAGTGGGGCTTTCTTT. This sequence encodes CSITGDRSGAFF.

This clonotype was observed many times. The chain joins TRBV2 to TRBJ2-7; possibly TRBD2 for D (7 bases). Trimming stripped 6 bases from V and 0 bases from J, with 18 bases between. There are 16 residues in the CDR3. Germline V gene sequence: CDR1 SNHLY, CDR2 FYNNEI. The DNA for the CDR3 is TGTGCCAGCAGCCCGAGGGGGGGCGGAACCTCCTACGAGCAGTACTTC. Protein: CASSPRGGGTSYEQYF.

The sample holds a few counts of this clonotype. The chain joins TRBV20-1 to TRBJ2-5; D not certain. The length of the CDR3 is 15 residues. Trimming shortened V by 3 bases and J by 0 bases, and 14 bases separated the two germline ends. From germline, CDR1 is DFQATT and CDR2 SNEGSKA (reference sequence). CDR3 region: CSARAVTPYQETQYF. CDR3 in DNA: TGCAGTGCTAGGGCGGTGACACCCTACCAAGAGACCCAGTACTTC.